This is a list of T cell receptor beta chains from one sample in a study of T-cell memory formation after mild COVID-19. One entry per CDR3 protein, called by TCRdb with MiXCR from the 5' RACE reads. The sample has about 190,000 distinct CDR3 sequences; about 17% are singletons. The sequenced sample consisted of PBMCs or a T cell subset sorted from them (not recorded which). These receptors came from an adult woman who had mild COVID-19 (a few samples of this study predate the infection). Cell type and time point are not known. Each CDR3 is given with its conserved first and last residue. Each record gives: D gene, clone size, V gene, J gene, CDR3 protein, CDR3 DNA. A D gene is named only where the DNA matches it firmly. For some rows the clone size is stated as once, few or many, or as a class when expanded; others skip it.

.	few	TRBV5-1	TRBJ1-2	CASSQGLAHYGYTF	TGCGCCAGCAGCCAAGGATTAGCTCACTATGGCTACACCTTC
TRBD1	few	TRBV5-1	TRBJ1-2	CASTRTGEAYGYTF	TGCGCCAGCACCAGGACAGGGGAAGCCTATGGCTACACCTTC
.	.	TRBV12-3/TRBV12-4	TRBJ2-7	CASSGQGAGYYEQYF	TGTGCCAGCAGTGGTCAAGGAGCGGGCTACTACGAGCAGTACTTC
TRBD2	.	TRBV2	TRBJ2-1	CASSVSLAGVGEQFF	TGTGCCAGCAGTGTCTCACTAGCGGGAGTGGGAGAGCAGTTCTTC
.	many	TRBV20-1	TRBJ1-4	CSARWLGLHEKLFF	TGCAGTGCTAGGTGGCTCGGGCTTCATGAAAAACTGTTTTTT
.	few	TRBV3-1	TRBJ2-1	CASSQSILHNEQFF	TGTGCCAGCAGCCAATCCATACTTCACAATGAGCAGTTCTTC
TRBD1	few	TRBV7-9	TRBJ2-1	CASSLGTGANEQFF	TGTGCCAGCAGCTTGGGGACAGGAGCGAATGAGCAGTTCTTC
.	.	TRBV2	TRBJ1-4	CASSDVGANEKLFF	TGTGCCAGCAGTGATGTTGGGGCGAATGAAAAACTGTTTTTT
TRBD2	many	TRBV11-2	TRBJ2-3	CASSLKAGGSTDTQYF	TGTGCCAGCAGCTTAAAAGCGGGAGGTAGCACAGATACGCAGTATTTT
.	few	TRBV24-1	TRBJ2-7	CATSDFRQAKKYF	TGTGCCACCAGTGATTTTCGGCAGGCGAAGAAGTACTTC
.	.	TRBV12-3/TRBV12-4	TRBJ2-2	CASSFLTGGTGELFF	TGTGCCAGCAGTTTTCTTACAGGAGGGACCGGGGAGCTGTTTTTT
.	few	TRBV29-1	TRBJ1-2	CSVERQAYGYTF	TGCAGCGTTGAGAGGCAGGCCTATGGCTACACCTTC
TRBD1	.	TRBV3-1	TRBJ2-7	CASTQWTGGYYEQYF	TGTGCCAGCACACAATGGACAGGGGGCTACTACGAGCAGTACTTC
TRBD2	.	TRBV2	TRBJ2-1	CASSVGAGVVNEQFF	TGTGCCAGCAGTGTAGGAGCGGGAGTAGTCAATGAGCAGTTCTTC
TRBD1	.	TRBV10-3	TRBJ2-2	CAISETRGQGRTGELFF	TGTGCCATCAGTGAGACACGGGGACAGGGAAGGACCGGGGAGCTGTTTTTT
TRBD1	.	TRBV20-1	TRBJ1-5	CSASLTGGNQPQHF	TGCAGTGCTAGTTTGACAGGGGGAAATCAGCCCCAGCATTTT
.	many	TRBV6-6	TRBJ2-5	CASSVQVQETQYF	TGTGCCAGCAGTGTACAGGTCCAAGAGACCCAGTACTTC
.	.	TRBV20-1	TRBJ2-7	CSARDGAYEQYF	TGCAGTGCTAGAGACGGAGCCTACGAGCAGTACTTC
TRBD1	few	TRBV7-2	TRBJ1-2	CASSLRGDRSYGYTF	TGTGCCAGCAGCTTACGGGGGGACAGATCCTATGGCTACACCTTC
.	.	TRBV20-1	TRBJ2-6	CSAQAPFFGANVLTF	TGCAGTGCCCAGGCGCCTTTCTTTGGGGCCAACGTCCTGACTTTC
TRBD1	.	TRBV7-3	TRBJ2-6	CASSRGQGIANVLTF	TGTGCCAGCAGCCGCGGACAGGGGATAGCCAACGTCCTGACTTTC
.	few	TRBV27	TRBJ1-1	CASSLGLPSGAFF	TGTGCCAGCAGTTTGGGACTGCCATCTGGGGCTTTCTTT
.	.	TRBV11-3	TRBJ2-1	CASSLRSSAYNEQFF	TGTGCCAGCAGCTTAAGGAGCAGCGCCTACAATGAGCAGTTCTTC
.	few	TRBV5-1	TRBJ2-5	CASLSGAEETQYF	TGCGCCAGCCTTAGCGGTGCCGAGGAGACCCAGTACTTC
TRBD2	.	TRBV6-5	TRBJ2-7	CASSLLAGGFYEQYF	TGTGCCAGCAGCCTACTAGCGGGAGGCTTCTACGAGCAGTACTTC
TRBD1	few	TRBV15	TRBJ2-4	CATTTLTGALAKNIQYF	TGTGCCACCACCACCTTAACAGGGGCACTAGCCAAAAACATTCAGTACTTC
.	few	TRBV10-3	TRBJ1-1	CAISDQGMNTEAFF	TGTGCCATCAGTGATCAAGGGATGAACACTGAAGCTTTCTTT
.	.	TRBV7-9	TRBJ2-4	CASSSPAGINIQYF	TGTGCCAGCAGCTCCCCGGCAGGGATAAACATTCAGTACTTC
TRBD2	.	TRBV5-1	TRBJ2-4	CASSLGLAGPIQYF	TGCGCCAGCAGCTTGGGTCTAGCGGGGCCAATTCAGTACTTC
.	few	TRBV15	TRBJ2-1	CATSRGLASDNEQFF	TGTGCCACCAGCAGAGGGCTAGCGAGTGACAATGAGCAGTTCTTC
TRBD2	few	TRBV29-1	TRBJ2-3	CSVLRTSGRRVTDTQYF	TGCAGCGTTTTGCGGACTAGCGGGAGGAGGGTCACAGATACGCAGTATTTT
TRBD1	few	TRBV5-1	TRBJ2-1	CASSGGQTNNEQFF	TGCGCCAGCAGCGGGGGACAGACAAATAATGAGCAGTTCTTC
.	few	TRBV7-2	TRBJ1-1	CASSLTGRTEAFF	TGTGCCAGCAGCTTAACAGGACGAACTGAAGCTTTCTTT
.	.	TRBV25-1	TRBJ2-7	CASSDRSVLVDEQYF	TGTGCCAGCAGTGACAGGAGCGTCTTGGTGGACGAGCAGTACTTC
.	.	TRBV20-1	TRBJ1-1	CSARASGTEAFF	TGCAGTGCTAGGGCTTCCGGGACTGAAGCTTTCTTT
TRBD1	.	TRBV7-2	TRBJ1-2	CASSLTGLGGYTF	TGTGCCAGCAGCTTGACAGGGTTGGGGGGCTACACCTTC
.	.	TRBV7-2	TRBJ2-5	CASSLGDTYKETQYF	TGTGCCAGCAGCCTCGGGGACACCTACAAAGAGACCCAGTACTTC
TRBD2	.	TRBV24-1	TRBJ2-7	CATSEGRGGFYEQYF	TGTGCCACCAGTGAGGGACGGGGAGGGTTCTACGAGCAGTACTTC
.	few	TRBV20-1	TRBJ1-5	CSAEDSNQPQHF	TGCAGTGCTGAGGACTCAAATCAGCCCCAGCATTTT
TRBD1	.	TRBV7-7	TRBJ2-1	CASSLWETGAGNEQFF	TGTGCTAGCAGCTTATGGGAGACAGGGGCGGGAAATGAGCAGTTCTTC
TRBD1	.	TRBV9	TRBJ2-1	CASNRDRVNGEQFF	TGTGCCAGCAACCGGGACAGGGTCAACGGTGAGCAGTTCTTC
.	.	TRBV9	TRBJ2-5	CASSVDGKRGETQYF	TGTGCCAGCAGCGTAGACGGGAAAAGGGGGGAGACCCAGTACTTC
.	many	TRBV5-1	TRBJ2-1	CASSLGGSSNEQFF	TGCGCCAGCAGCTTGGGTGGGTCTAGCAATGAGCAGTTCTTC
.	.	TRBV20-1	TRBJ2-1	CSARDFITGTSSYNEQFF	TGCAGTGCTAGAGATTTTATCACCGGGACTTCCTCCTACAATGAGCAGTTCTTC
.	.	TRBV27	TRBJ1-2	CASSFGAGRTSYGYTF	TGTGCCAGCAGTTTTGGGGCAGGGCGGACATCTTATGGCTACACCTTC
TRBD2	.	TRBV7-6	TRBJ2-2	CASSLVGAGGDTGELFF	TGTGCCAGCAGCTTAGTGGGAGCGGGGGGAGACACCGGGGAGCTGTTTTTT
.	few	TRBV5-8	TRBJ1-5	CASSLDGRRNQPQHF	TGTGCCAGCAGCTTGGACGGACGTAGAAATCAGCCCCAGCATTTT
.	few	TRBV20-1	TRBJ1-4	CSARTSITNEKLFF	TGCAGTGCTCGAACGTCCATAACTAATGAAAAACTGTTTTTT
.	.	TRBV12-3/TRBV12-4	TRBJ1-5	CASSLNQPQHF	TGTGCCAGCAGTTTGAATCAGCCCCAGCATTTT
TRBD1	.	TRBV7-9	TRBJ1-4	CASSMDRSEKLFF	TGTGCCAGCAGCATGGACAGGAGTGAAAAACTGTTTTTT
.	.	TRBV24-1	TRBJ1-2	CATGDINYGYTF	TGTGCCACCGGGGACATCAACTATGGCTACACCTTC
.	.	TRBV6-6	TRBJ2-3	CASSRQGGDTQYF	TGTGCCAGCAGCCGCCAGGGTGGGGATACGCAGTATTTT
TRBD1	many	TRBV7-9	TRBJ1-1	CASSFWTGSDTEAFF	TGTGCCAGCAGCTTCTGGACAGGATCGGACACTGAAGCTTTCTTT
.	.	TRBV20-1	TRBJ2-4	CSARDSGLGVNIQYF	TGCAGTGCTAGAGACTCCGGGCTCGGGGTAAACATTCAGTACTTC
TRBD2	.	TRBV9	TRBJ2-5	CASSTRAGGESETQYF	TGTGCCAGCAGCACTAGAGCGGGGGGAGAGTCGGAGACCCAGTACTTC
TRBD2	few	TRBV6-2/TRBV6-3	TRBJ2-1	CASLPGLSFNEQFF	TGTGCCAGTTTACCGGGACTAAGTTTTAATGAGCAGTTCTTC
.	few	TRBV2	TRBJ2-7	CASYRDGVIYEQYF	TGTGCCAGCTACAGAGACGGGGTGATCTACGAGCAGTACTTC
TRBD2	.	TRBV27	TRBJ2-7	CASSPSGNSYEQYF	TGTGCCAGCAGTCCGAGCGGGAACTCCTACGAGCAGTACTTC